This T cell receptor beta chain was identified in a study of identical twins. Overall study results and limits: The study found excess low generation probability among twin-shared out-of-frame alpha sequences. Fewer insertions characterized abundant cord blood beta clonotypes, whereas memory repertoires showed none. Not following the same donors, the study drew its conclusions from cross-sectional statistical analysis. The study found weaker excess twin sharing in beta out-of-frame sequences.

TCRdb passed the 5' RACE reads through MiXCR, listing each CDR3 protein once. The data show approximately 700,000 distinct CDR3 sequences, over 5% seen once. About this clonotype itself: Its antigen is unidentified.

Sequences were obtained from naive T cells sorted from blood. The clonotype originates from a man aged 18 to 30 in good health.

CDR3 region: CSAAAGTGWNTEAFF. CDR3 nucleotide sequence: TGCAGCGCTGCCGCCGGGACAGGGTGGAACACTGAAGCTTTCTTT. V is TRBV29-1 and J is TRBJ1-1; 9 bases match TRBD1. The CDR3 contains 15 residues. CDR1 is SQVTM, CDR2 ANQGSEA, per germline. V shed 7 bases, J shed 1 base, and the junction held 10 bases outside the gene matches.